The clone carrying this TCR beta chain was detected ten times or more. The antigen is undetermined. Building of the TCR beta libraries involved iRepertoire HTBI primers and Arm-PCR of CDR3 regions. TCRdb re-analysed the multiplex PCR reads in MiXCR, keeping a single row per CDR3 protein. The sample carries about 450,000 distinct CDR3 sequences, 23% recorded once. Specified time point: persistent/refractory GD, antithyroid drugs over 5 years with positive TRAb. PBMC-extracted RNA yielded the TCR library. EDTA tubes received approximately 9 milliliters of collected peripheral blood. From germline, CDR1 is SNHLY and CDR2 FYNNEI. Trimming cost V 2 bases and J 4 bases, with 11 bases left between them. CDR3 length: 14 amino acids. The source of the sample is a study of regulatory T cells in long-lasting Graves disease. The study, taken as a whole, reports: Persistent cases of Graves' showed reduced TCR diversity relative to newly diagnosed patients. Persistent disease favored TRBV28, TRBJ1-2 and TRBJ2-5.

The chain combines TRBV2 with TRBJ1-1, with D uncertain. Sequences were derived from peripheral blood mononuclear cells (PBMCs), sampled when the disease was refractory, from a patient treated with antithyroid drugs. The clonotype originates from a female donor with Graves disease. The CDR3 sequence is CASSEFLGGTEAFF. In nucleotides, the CDR3 is TGTGCCAGCAGTGAATTTCTCGGCGGCACTGAAGCTTTCTTT. The whole variable domain, filled in from reference TRBV2 and TRBJ1-1, reads EPEVTQTPSHQVTQMGQEVILRCVPISNHLYFYWYRQILGQKVEFLVSFYNNEISEKSEIFDDQFSVERPDGSNFTLKIRSTKLEDSAMYFCASSEFLGGTEAFFGQGTRLTVV.